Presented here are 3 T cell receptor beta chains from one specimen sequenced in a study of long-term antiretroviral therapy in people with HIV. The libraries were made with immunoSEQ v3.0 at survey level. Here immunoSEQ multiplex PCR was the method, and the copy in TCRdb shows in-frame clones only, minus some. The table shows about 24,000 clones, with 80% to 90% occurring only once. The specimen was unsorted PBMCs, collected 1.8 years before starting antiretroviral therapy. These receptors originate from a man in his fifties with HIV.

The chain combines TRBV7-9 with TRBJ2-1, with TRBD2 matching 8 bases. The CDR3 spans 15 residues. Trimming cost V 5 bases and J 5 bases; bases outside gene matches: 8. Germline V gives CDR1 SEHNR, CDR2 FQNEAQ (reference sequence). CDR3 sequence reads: CASSLSGSRNNEQFF. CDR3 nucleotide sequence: TGTGCCAGCAGCCTAAGCGGGAGTAGGAACAATGAGCAGTTCTTC.

The CDR3 sequence is CASSLAGTEKETQYF. CDR3 sequence (DNA): TGCGCCAGCAGCTTGGCCGGGACAGAGAAAGAGACCCAGTACTTC. The chain links TRBV5-1 to TRBJ2-5, with TRBD1 identical over 7 bases. CDR1 SGHRS and CDR2 YFSETQ come from the germline V gene. The V and J ends lost 0 bases and 3 bases, in that order; junction bases with no gene match: 5. The CDR3 spans 15 residues.

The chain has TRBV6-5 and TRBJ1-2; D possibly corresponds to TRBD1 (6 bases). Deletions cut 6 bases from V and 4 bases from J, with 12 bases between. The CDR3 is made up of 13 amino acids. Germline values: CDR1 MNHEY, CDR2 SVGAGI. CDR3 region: CASRARQVYGYTF. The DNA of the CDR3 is TGTGCCAGCAGGGCCCGACAGGTCTATGGCTACACCTTC.